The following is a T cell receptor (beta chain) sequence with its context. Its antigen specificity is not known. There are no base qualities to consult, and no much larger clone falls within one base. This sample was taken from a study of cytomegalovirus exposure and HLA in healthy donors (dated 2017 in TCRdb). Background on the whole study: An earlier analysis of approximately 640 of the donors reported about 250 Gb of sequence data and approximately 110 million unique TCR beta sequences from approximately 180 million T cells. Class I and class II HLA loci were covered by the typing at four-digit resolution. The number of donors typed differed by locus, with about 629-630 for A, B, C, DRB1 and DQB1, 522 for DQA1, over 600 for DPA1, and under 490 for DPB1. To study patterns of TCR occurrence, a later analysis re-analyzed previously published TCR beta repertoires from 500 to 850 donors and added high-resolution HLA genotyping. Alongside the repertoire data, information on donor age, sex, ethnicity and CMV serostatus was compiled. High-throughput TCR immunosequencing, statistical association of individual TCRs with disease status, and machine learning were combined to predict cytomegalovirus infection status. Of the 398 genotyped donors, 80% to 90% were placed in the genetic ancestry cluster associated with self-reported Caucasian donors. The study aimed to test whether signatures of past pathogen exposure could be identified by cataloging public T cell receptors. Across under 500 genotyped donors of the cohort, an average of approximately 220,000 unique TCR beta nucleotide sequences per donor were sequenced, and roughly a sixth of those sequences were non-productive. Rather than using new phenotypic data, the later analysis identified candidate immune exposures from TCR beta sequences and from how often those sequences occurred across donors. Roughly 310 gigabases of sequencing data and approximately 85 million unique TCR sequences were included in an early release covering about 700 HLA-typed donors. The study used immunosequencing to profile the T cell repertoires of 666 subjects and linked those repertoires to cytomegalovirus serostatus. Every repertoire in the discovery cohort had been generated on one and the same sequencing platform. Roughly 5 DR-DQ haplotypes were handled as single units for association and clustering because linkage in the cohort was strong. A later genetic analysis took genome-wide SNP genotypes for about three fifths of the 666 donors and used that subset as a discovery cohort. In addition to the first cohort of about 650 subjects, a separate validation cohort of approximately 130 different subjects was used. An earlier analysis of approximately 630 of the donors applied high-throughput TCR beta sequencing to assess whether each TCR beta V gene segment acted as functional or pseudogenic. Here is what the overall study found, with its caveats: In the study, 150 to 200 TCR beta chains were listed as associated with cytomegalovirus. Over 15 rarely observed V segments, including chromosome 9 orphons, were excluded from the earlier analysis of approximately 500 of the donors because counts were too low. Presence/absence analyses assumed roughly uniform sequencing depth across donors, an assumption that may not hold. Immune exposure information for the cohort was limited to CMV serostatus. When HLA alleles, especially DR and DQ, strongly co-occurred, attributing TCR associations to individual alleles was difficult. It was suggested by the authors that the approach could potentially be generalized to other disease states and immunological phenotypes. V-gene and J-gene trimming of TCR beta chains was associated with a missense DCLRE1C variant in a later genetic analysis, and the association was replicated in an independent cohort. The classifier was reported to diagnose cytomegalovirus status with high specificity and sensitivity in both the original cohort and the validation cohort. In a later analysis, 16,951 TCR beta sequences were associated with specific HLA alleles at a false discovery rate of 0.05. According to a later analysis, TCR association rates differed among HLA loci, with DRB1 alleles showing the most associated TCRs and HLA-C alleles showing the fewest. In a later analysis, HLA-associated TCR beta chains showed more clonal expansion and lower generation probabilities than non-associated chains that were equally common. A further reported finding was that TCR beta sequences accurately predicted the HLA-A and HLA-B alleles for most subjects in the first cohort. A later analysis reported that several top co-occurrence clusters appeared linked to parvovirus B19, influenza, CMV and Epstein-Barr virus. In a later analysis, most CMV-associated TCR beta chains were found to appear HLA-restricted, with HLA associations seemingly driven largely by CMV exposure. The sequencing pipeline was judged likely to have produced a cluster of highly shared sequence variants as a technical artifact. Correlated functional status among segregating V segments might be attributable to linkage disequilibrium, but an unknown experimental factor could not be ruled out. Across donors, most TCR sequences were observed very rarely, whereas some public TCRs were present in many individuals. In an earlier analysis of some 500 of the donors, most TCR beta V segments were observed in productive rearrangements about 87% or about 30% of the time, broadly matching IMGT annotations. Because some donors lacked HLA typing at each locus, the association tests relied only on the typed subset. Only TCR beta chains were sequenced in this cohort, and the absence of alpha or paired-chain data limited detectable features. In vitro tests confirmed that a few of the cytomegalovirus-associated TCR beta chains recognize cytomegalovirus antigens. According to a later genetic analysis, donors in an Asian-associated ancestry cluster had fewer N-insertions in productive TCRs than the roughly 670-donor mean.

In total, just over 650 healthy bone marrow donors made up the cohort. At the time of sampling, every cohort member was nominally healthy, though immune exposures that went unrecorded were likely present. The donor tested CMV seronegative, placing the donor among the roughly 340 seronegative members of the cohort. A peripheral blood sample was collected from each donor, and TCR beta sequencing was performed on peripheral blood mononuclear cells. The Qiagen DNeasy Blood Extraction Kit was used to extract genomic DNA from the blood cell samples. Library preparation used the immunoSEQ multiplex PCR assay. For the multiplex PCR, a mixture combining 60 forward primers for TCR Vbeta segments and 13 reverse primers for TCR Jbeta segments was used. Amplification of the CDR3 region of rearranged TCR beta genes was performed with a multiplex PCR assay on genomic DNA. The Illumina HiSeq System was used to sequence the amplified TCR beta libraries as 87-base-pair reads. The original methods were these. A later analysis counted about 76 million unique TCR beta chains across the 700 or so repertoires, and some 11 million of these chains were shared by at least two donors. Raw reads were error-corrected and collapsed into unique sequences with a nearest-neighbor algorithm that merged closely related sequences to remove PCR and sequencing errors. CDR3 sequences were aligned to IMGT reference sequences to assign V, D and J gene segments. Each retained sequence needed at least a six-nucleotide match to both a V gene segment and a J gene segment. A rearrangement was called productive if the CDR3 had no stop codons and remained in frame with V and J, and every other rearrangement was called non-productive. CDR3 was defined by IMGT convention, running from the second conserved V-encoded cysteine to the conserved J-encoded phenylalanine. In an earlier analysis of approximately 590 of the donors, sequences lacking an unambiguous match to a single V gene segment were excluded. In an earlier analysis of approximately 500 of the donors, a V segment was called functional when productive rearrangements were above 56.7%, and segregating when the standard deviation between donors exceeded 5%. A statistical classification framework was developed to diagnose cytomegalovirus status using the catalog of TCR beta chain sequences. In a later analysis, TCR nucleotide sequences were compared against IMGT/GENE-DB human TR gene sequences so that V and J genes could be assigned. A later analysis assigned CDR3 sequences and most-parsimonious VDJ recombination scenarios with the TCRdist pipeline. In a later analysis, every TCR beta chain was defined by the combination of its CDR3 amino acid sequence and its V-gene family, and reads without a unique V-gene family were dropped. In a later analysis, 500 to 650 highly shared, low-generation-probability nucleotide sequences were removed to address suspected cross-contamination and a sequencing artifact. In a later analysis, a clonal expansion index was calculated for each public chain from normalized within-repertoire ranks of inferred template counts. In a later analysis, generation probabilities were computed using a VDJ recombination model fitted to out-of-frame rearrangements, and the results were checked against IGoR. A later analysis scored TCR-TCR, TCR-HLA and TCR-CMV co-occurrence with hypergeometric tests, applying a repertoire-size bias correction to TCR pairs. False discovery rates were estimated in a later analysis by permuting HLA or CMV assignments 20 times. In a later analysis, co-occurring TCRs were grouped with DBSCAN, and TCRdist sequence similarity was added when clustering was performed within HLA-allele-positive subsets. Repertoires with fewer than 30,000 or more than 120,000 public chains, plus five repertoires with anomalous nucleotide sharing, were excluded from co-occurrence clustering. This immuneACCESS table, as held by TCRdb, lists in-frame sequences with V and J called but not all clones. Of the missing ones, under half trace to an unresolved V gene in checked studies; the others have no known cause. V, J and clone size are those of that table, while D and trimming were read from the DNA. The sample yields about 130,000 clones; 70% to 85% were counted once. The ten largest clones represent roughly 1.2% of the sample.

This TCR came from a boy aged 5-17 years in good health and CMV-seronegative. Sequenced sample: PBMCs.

For the CDR3, the sequence is CSVEVGGLGPYEQYF. At the DNA level, the sequence is TGCAGCGTTGAAGTGGGGGGACTAGGACCCTACGAGCAGTACTTC. Recombination linked TRBV29-1 to TRBJ2-7, with TRBD2 matching 8 junction bases. At the junction V is shortened by 1 base and J by 2 bases; bases outside the gene matches: 7. The CDR3, from cysteine to phenylalanine, totals 15 residues. Only the CDR3 portion is preserved as DNA: 45 bases, with reading frame beginning at the first base. Based on the germline V gene, the CDR1 and CDR2 sequences are SQVTM and ANQGSEA.